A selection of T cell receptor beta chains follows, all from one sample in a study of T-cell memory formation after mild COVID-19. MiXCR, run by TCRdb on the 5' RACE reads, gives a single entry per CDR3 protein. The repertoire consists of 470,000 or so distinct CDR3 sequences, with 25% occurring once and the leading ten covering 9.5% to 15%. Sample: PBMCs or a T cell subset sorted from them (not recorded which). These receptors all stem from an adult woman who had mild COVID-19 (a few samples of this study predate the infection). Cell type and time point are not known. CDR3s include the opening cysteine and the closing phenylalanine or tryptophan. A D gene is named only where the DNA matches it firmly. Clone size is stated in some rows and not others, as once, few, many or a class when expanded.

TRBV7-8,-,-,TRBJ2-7,CASRERGAKTYEQYF,TGTGCCAGCAGAGAAAGGGGGGCCAAAACCTACGAGCAGTACTTC
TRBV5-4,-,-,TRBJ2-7,CASSRQGGGEQYF,TGTGCCAGCAGCCGGCAGGGGGGTGGGGAGCAGTACTTC
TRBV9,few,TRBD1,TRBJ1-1,CASSGGTGDEAFF,TGTGCCAGCAGCGGAGGGACAGGTGACGAAGCTTTCTTT
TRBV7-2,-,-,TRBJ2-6,CASSLSYSGANVLTF,TGTGCCAGCAGCTTAAGTTACTCTGGGGCCAACGTCCTGACTTTC
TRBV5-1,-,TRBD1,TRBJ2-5,CASSLSGQGAGETHYF,TGCGCCAGCAGCTTATCGGGACAGGGGGCCGGAGAGACCCATTACTTC
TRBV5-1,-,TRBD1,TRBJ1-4,CASSRGTGTNEKLFF,TGCGCCAGCAGCCGCGGGACAGGTACTAATGAAAAACTGTTTTTT
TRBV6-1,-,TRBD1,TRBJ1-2,CASSDWAGGDYGYTF,TGTGCCAGCAGTGACTGGGCAGGGGGGGACTATGGCTACACCTTC
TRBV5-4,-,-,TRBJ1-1,CASSLPGAGEAFF,TGTGCCAGCAGCTTGCCGGGGGCGGGGGAAGCTTTCTTT
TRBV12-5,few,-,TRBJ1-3,CASGLGTVSSGNTIYF,TGTGCTAGTGGTTTGGGAACAGTCTCCTCTGGAAACACCATATATTTT
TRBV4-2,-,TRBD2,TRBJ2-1,CASSQGGLAYNEQFF,TGTGCCAGCAGCCAGGGGGGACTAGCGTACAATGAGCAGTTCTTC
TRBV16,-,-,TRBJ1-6,CASSPLHF,TGTGCCAGCTCACCCCTCCACTTT
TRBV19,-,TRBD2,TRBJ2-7,CASSAGTSGIYEQYF,TGTGCCAGTAGTGCAGGGACTAGCGGGATCTACGAGCAGTACTTC
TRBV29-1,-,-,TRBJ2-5,CSVVLSGETQYF,TGCAGCGTTGTGTTAAGCGGGGAGACCCAGTACTTC
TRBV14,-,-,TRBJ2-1,CASSFKLGVYNEQFF,TGTGCCAGCAGCTTTAAACTCGGGGTCTACAATGAGCAGTTCTTC
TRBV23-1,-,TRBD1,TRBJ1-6,CASSQAPGQDISPLHF,TGCGCCAGCAGTCAAGCCCCGGGACAGGACATTTCACCCCTCCACTTT
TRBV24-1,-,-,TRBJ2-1,CATSDPSPENNEQFF,TGTGCCACCAGTGATCCAAGTCCAGAGAACAATGAGCAGTTCTTC
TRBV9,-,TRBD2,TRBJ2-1,CASSVGTSGSTYNEQFF,TGTGCCAGCAGCGTAGGGACTAGCGGGAGTACCTACAATGAGCAGTTCTTC
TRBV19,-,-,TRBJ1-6,CASSMVGVNSPLHF,TGTGCCAGTAGTATGGTGGGGGTGAATTCACCCCTCCACTTT
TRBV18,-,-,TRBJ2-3,CASSPQRTGDTKYF,TGTGCCAGCTCACCACAGCGTACAGGAGATACGAAGTATTTT
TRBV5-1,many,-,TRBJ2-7,CASSLGDEQYF,TGTGCCAGCAGTTTGGGGGACGAGCAGTACTTC
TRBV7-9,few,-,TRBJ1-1,CASSLDHTEAFF,TGTGCCAGCAGCTTAGATCACACTGAAGCTTTCTTT
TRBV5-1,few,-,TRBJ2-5,CASSPTGPIYTQETQYF,TGCGCCAGCAGCCCCACAGGGCCGATCTATACTCAGGAGACCCAGTACTTC
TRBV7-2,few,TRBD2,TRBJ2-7,CASSYLRLAGYYEQYF,TGTGCCAGCAGCTACCTCCGACTAGCGGGATATTACGAGCAGTACTTC
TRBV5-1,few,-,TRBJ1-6,CASSHLGDTNSPLHF,TGCGCCAGCAGCCACCTTGGGGACACAAATTCACCCCTCCACTTT
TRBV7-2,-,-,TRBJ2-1,CASSSLAARGYNEQFF,TGTGCCAGCAGCTCCTTAGCGGCGCGGGGTTACAATGAGCAGTTCTTC
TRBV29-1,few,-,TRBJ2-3,CSVRSPQGRTDTQYF,TGCAGCGTGCGCTCGCCTCAAGGGCGAACAGATACGCAGTATTTT
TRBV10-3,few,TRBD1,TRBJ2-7,CAISTTGQAGYLYF,TGTGCCATCAGCACGACAGGACAGGCCGGCTACCTGTACTTC
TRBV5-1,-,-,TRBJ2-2,CASSLKNSGNTGELFF,TGCGCCAGCAGCTTGAAGAATAGCGGTAACACCGGGGAGCTGTTTTTT
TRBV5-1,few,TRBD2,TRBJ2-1,CASTTVPGLEVDEQFF,TGCGCCAGCACGACCGTACCGGGACTAGAAGTAGATGAGCAGTTCTTC
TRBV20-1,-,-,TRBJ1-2,CSATGGWDGYTF,TGCAGTGCCACCGGGGGCTGGGACGGCTACACCTTC
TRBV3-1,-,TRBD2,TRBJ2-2,CASSQAAGGPGGELFF,TGTGCCAGCAGCCAAGCGGCGGGGGGGCCTGGCGGGGAGCTGTTTTTT
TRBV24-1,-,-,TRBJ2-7,CATSDPWTDEQYF,TGTGCCACCAGTGATCCTTGGACCGACGAGCAGTACTTC
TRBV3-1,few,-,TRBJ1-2,CASSKVDYGYTF,TGTGCCAGCAGTAAAGTTGACTATGGCTACACCTTC
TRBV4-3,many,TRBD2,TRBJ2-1,CASSQDRAGGINEQFF,TGCGCCAGCAGCCAAGACCGAGCGGGAGGAATAAATGAGCAGTTCTTC
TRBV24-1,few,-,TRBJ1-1,CATSGAGYPSTEAFF,TGTGCCACCAGTGGGGCAGGGTATCCGAGCACTGAAGCTTTCTTT
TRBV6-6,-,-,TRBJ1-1,CASSYSRGYSGNTEAFF,TGTGCCAGCAGTTACTCGAGGGGGTATAGTGGGAACACTGAAGCTTTCTTT
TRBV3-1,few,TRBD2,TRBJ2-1,CASSQFGTSGSPHNEQFF,TGTGCCAGCAGCCAGTTCGGGACTAGCGGATCACCGCACAATGAGCAGTTCTTC
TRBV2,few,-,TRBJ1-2,CASSEGIEGIYGYTF,TGTGCCAGCAGTGAAGGTATCGAGGGAATCTATGGCTACACCTTC
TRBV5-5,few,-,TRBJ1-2,CASSLGPDISYGYTF,TGTGCCAGCAGCTTGGGGCCAGACATAAGCTATGGCTACACCTTC
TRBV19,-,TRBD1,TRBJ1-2,CASSIQGARRSYTF,TGTGCCAGTAGTATTCAGGGGGCGAGGAGAAGCTACACCTTC
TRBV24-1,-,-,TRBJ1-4,CATISMPTVWDEKLFF,TGTGCCACCATTAGCATGCCGACAGTGTGGGACGAAAAACTGTTTTTT
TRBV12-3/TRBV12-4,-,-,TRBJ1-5,CASSLGGTKPQHF,TGTGCCAGCAGTTTAGGGGGGACGAAGCCCCAGCATTTT
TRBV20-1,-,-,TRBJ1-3,CSARKGGGNTIYF,TGCAGTGCTAGAAAGGGAGGTGGAAACACCATATATTTT
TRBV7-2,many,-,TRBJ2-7,CASSLGYSYEQYF,TGTGCCAGCAGCTTGGGGTACTCCTACGAGCAGTACTTC
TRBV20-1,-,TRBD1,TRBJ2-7,CSARPHGQGWDEQYF,TGCAGTGCTAGACCCCATGGACAGGGCTGGGACGAGCAGTACTTC
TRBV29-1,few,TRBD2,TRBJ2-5,CSVVDSGKLRETQYF,TGCAGCGTTGTCGATAGCGGGAAGTTGAGGGAGACCCAGTACTTC
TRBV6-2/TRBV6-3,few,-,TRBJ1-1,CASSRDKWNENTEAFF,TGTGCCAGCAGTCGGGACAAGTGGAATGAGAACACTGAAGCTTTCTTT
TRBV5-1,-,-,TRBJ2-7,CASSLYVSDEQYF,TGCGCCAGCAGCTTATACGTCAGCGATGAGCAGTACTTC
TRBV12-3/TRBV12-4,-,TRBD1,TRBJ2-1,CASTGDRGWNNEQFF,TGTGCCAGCACCGGCGACAGGGGATGGAACAATGAGCAGTTCTTC
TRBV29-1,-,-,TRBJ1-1,CSVAGRLNTEAFF,TGCAGCGTTGCTGGACGCCTGAACACTGAAGCTTTCTTT
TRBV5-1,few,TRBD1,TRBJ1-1,CASSFGTGAPTEAFF,TGCGCCAGCAGCTTTGGGACAGGGGCGCCCACTGAAGCTTTCTTT
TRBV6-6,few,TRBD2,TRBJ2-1,CASRGAGGPTQLGNEQFF,TGTGCCAGCAGAGGAGCGGGAGGCCCCACACAGCTTGGCAATGAGCAGTTCTTC
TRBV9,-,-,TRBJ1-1,CASSVSGNPISEAFF,TGTGCCAGCAGCGTCTCAGGGAACCCAATCTCTGAAGCTTTCTTT